The T cell receptor (beta chain) described here comes from a study of cytomegalovirus exposure and HLA in healthy donors. Study outcomes and limitations: For most subjects, TCR beta sequences were reported to predict HLA-A and HLA-B alleles with accuracy.

This PCR relied on a set of 60 Vbeta primers and 13 Jbeta primers. Clones were sequenced by immunoSEQ multiplex PCR, and TCRdb holds only the in-frame ones, with some missing. The sample holds about 160,000 clones. Of note for this clone: Its specificity is unknown.

V lost 4 bases, J lost 5 bases, and 12 bases lay in between. This CDR3 has 14 amino acids. The germline gives CDR1 LNHNV, CDR2 YYDKDF (reference sequence). The sequenced material came from PBMCs. The TCR originated in a man aged 25 to 40 in good health and CMV-seronegative. This chain connects TRBV15 to TRBJ2-1; D ambiguous. The CDR3 nucleotides are TGTGCCACCAGCAATGAGTTTCCCCACAATGAGCAGTTCTTC. This codes for CATSNEFPHNEQFF.